The following is a T cell receptor beta chain sequence with its context. Compared with germline, one end of the junction differs, possibly owing to a read error. The entry originates in a study of shared clonotypes between healthy human individuals. About the study: Plates per donor: three CD4 naive, three CD4 memory, two CD8 naive, one CD8 memory.

TCRdb's table, derived via immunoSEQ multiplex PCR, lists solely in-frame clones and lacks some. In the table there are some 1 million clones, about 75% of which are singletons. This CDR3 has 15 amino acids. Germline V gives CDR1 MNHNS, CDR2 SASEGT. The chain uses TRBV6-1 and TRBJ2-7; possible D gene TRBD1, 6 bases. The specimen was memory CD4+ T cells sorted from blood. Subset meaning: CD45RA-negative fraction. This clonotype was sampled from a man aged 18-30 years in good health. The CDR3 DNA reads as TGTGCCAGCAGTGAATACCCGGGACAACTCTACGGGCAGTACTTC. It translates to CASSEYPGQLYGQYF.